A selection of T cell receptor beta chains follows, all from one sample in a study of T cell clusters in autoimmune cytopenias. TCRdb reanalyzed the multiplex PCR reads, giving one entry per CDR3 protein sequence and no DNA. The sample totals about 3,900 distinct CDR3 sequences; its top ten clones hold 14% to 15%. The sample consisted of peripheral blood. The receptor source for this set is a human donor with an autoimmune cytopenia or autoimmune hepatitis (not recorded which). Both conserved end residues are part of each CDR3. Size values are once, few and many counts, or a class for expanded clones, and some rows have none.

TRBV12-3/TRBV12-4	TRBJ1-6	NA	CASSLSQINSPLHF
TRBV27	TRBJ2-1	NA	CASSLSGRSDNEQFF
TRBV7-6	TRBJ2-3	NA	CASSLANGEFADTQYF
TRBV6-6	TRBJ1-4	NA	CASSSHTGTGAKLFF
TRBV6-6	TRBJ2-3	NA	CASSLGRHTDTQYF
TRBV28	TRBJ2-5	NA	CASSSGETQYF
TRBV12-3/TRBV12-4	TRBJ2-3	NA	CASSFRTGALTDTQYF
TRBV6-5	TRBJ2-6	medium-sized	CASSVLDSGANVLTF
TRBV6-5	TRBJ2-2	NA	CASSPRTSGSSGELFF
TRBV7-9	TRBJ2-7	NA	CASSLGLGTALHEQYF
TRBV13	TRBJ2-7	medium-sized	CASSLGPSGRPSYEQYF
TRBV29-1	TRBJ2-7	medium-sized	CSVRVAGVDYEQYF
TRBV6-5	TRBJ2-2	NA	CATSRAGATGELFF
TRBV7-2	TRBJ2-7	medium-sized	CASIGFGPTYEQYF
TRBV29-1	TRBJ2-1	NA	CSARLASYNEQFF
TRBV29-1	TRBJ1-1	medium-sized	CSVERNGAGEGAFF
TRBV19	TRBJ1-3	medium-sized	CASRASSGNTIYF
TRBV29-1	TRBJ1-1	medium-sized	CSVRPGQKSAEAFF
TRBV20-1	TRBJ1-2	NA	CSARDAGQGNYGYTF
TRBV18	TRBJ2-7	NA	CASSPSSGTSGTSEQYF
TRBV18	TRBJ2-7	medium-sized	CASSFGSVTEQYF
TRBV29-1	TRBJ1-1	NA	CSVVSRDSRNTEAFF
TRBV30	TRBJ1-5	medium-sized	CAWSRDPNVGQPQHF
TRBV19	TRBJ2-1	NA	CASSGQLVSSYNEQFF
TRBV19	TRBJ1-5	NA	CASSAQTGPFDQPQHF
TRBV27	TRBJ2-7	NA	CASSIYLCSATGQSYEQYF
TRBV27	TRBJ2-5	NA	CASSRTPGWQETQYF
TRBV12-3/TRBV12-4	TRBJ2-3	NA	CASRKTGVTDTQYF
TRBV15	TRBJ2-7	medium-sized	CATSREGQGYEQYF
TRBV30	TRBJ2-3	medium-sized	CAWTEPGIGRHTQYF
TRBV5-1	TRBJ2-7	NA	CASSLEPDRSASYEQYF
TRBV5-5	TRBJ2-2	NA	CASSVRDWGLDTGELFF
TRBV6-2/TRBV6-3	TRBJ2-7	NA	CASSDRLAGVEQYF
TRBV5-6	TRBJ2-7	medium-sized	CASSLDRASEQYF
TRBV12-3/TRBV12-4	TRBJ2-1	NA	CASNIRLAWNEQFF
TRBV30	TRBJ2-1	NA	CAWSDLGSKESSYNEQFF
TRBV6-5	TRBJ2-1	NA	CASRGTHSYEQFF
TRBV5-6	TRBJ2-5	NA	CASSRTGGGRETQYF
TRBV19	TRBJ2-1	medium-sized	CATNSGTIGSDEQFF
TRBV6-6	TRBJ2-2	medium-sized	CGLRGNTGELFF
TRBV19	TRBJ1-4	medium-sized	CASSIATGEKLFF
TRBV27	TRBJ1-4	large	CASSLFPGTANEKLFF
TRBV6-5	TRBJ1-4	NA	CASSYLQGDGKLFF
TRBV19	TRBJ2-6	large	CASRREPGANVLTF
TRBV27	TRBJ2-3	medium-sized	CASSLGLAGGPTRRDTQYF
TRBV6-6	TRBJ2-5	medium-sized	CASSGQGRETQYF
TRBV5-1	TRBJ2-1	NA	CASSFSGLTNYNEQFF
TRBV13	TRBJ2-1	NA	CASSFNNEQFF
TRBV29-1	TRBJ1-1	medium-sized	CSVVGGIRVTEAFF
TRBV27	TRBJ2-2	NA	CASSWTPEGGELFF
TRBV19	TRBJ1-5	NA	CASSIVLNSNQPQHF
TRBV13	TRBJ2-5	NA	CASSYEVGSGRETQYF
TRBV6-1	TRBJ1-1	NA	CASRDHRRKNTEAFF
TRBV5-6	TRBJ2-7	medium-sized	CASSPAGDYEQYF
TRBV12-3/TRBV12-4	TRBJ2-7	medium-sized	CASSLAPSGTYEQYF
TRBV6-1	TRBJ2-2	NA	CASRRDKPGRWELFF
TRBV6-6	TRBJ2-7	NA	CASSPRTFHYEQYF
TRBV11-1	TRBJ2-7	NA	CASKARDGAYEQYF
TRBV24-1	TRBJ2-3	NA	CALLAAGGADTQYF